This T cell receptor (beta chain) was observed in a study of blood T cell repertoires in COVID-19. In the study overall: Nucleic acid was either cDNA or gDNA, and it came from T cells, B-cell-depleted T cells, or PBMCs.

Under the authors' procedure: Reference gene primer amplification yielded estimated nucleated cell counts. TCRdb keeps only in-frame clones here, not all; method: immunoSEQ multiplex PCR. V and J calls plus clone size are reproduced from that table; the DNA served to infer D and trimming. The data contain some 180,000 clones, 75% to 85% of them singletons. V shed 6 bases and J shed 5 bases, with 16 bases lying between them. Germline V gene lookup returns CDR1 SQVTM and CDR2 ANQGSEA. This CDR3 is 13 amino acids long. The sample comprised peripheral blood. The clonotype originates from a man aged 55 to 69 with acute or convalescent COVID-19. This rearrangement joins TRBV29-1 to TRBJ1-1, with a weak D call TRBD1 (5 bases). The CDR3 sequence: CSVAARGGTEAFF. CDR3 bases: TGCAGCGTGGCCGCACGCGGGGGGACTGAAGCTTTCTTT.